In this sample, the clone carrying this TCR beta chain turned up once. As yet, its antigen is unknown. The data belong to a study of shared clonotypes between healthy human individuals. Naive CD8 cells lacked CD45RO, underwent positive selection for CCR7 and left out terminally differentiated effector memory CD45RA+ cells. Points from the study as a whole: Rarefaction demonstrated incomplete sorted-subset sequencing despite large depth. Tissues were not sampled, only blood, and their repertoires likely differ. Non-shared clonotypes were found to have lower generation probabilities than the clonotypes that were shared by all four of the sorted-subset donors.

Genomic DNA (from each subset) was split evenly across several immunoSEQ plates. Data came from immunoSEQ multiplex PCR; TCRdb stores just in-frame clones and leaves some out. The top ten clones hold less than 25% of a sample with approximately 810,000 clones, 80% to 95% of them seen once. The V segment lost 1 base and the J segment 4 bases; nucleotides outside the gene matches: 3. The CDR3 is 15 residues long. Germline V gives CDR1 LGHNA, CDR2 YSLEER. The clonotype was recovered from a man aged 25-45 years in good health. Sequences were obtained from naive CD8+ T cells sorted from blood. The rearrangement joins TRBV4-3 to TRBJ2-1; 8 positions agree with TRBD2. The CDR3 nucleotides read TGCGCCAGCAGCCAAGTAGTAGCGGGGTACAATGAGCAGTTCTTC. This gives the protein CASSQVVAGYNEQFF.